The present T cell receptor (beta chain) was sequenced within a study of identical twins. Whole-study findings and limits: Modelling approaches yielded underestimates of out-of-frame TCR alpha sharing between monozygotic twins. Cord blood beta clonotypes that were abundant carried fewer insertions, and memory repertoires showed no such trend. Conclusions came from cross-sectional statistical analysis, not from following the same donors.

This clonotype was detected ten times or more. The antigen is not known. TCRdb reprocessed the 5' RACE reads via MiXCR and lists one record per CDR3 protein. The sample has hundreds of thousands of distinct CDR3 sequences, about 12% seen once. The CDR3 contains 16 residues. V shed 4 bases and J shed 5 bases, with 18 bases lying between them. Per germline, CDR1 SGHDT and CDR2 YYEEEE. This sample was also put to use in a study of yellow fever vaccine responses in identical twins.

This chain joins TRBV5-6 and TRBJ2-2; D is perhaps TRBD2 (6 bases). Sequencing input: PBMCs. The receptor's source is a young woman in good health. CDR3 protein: CASSHTDGGSTGELFF. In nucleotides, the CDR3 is TGTGCCAGCAGCCACACCGACGGGGGAAGTACCGGGGAGCTGTTTTTT.